The rows below give T cell receptor beta chains drawn from one sample of a study of blood T cell repertoires in COVID-19. Here immunoSEQ multiplex PCR was the method, and the copy in TCRdb shows in-frame clones only, minus some. The data hold a few hundred thousand clones, with under 90% observed a single time. The sample was peripheral blood. Every receptor here comes from a man aged 25 to 45 with active or convalescent COVID-19. The CDR3 runs from the conserved cysteine through the conserved F or W. The order of the fields is V gene, CDR3 length, D gene, clone size, J gene, CDR3 protein, CDR3 DNA. D genes are given only for firm matches. A clone size is listed for some rows: how often the clone was seen (once, few, many), or a class if it is expanded.

v_gene: TRBV5-4; len: 14; d_gene: .; abundance: .; j_gene: TRBJ2-1; CDR3aa: CASSVRETASEQFF; CDR3nt: TGTGCCAGCAGCGTGCGCGAGACAGCGAGTGAGCAGTTCTTC
v_gene: TRBV5-1; len: 15; d_gene: .; abundance: .; j_gene: TRBJ2-1; CDR3aa: CASSWGGGSYNEQFF; CDR3nt: TGCGCCAGCAGCTGGGGAGGAGGGTCCTACAATGAGCAGTTCTTC
v_gene: TRBV3-1/TRBV3-2; len: 16; d_gene: TRBD2; abundance: .; j_gene: TRBJ2-3; CDR3aa: CASSQVGAGGRDTQYF; CDR3nt: TGTGCCAGCAGCCAAGTAGGAGCGGGGGGCCGGGATACGCAGTATTTT
v_gene: TRBV27; len: 14; d_gene: .; abundance: .; j_gene: TRBJ2-7; CDR3aa: CASSLTPGAVEQYF; CDR3nt: TGTGCCAGCAGTTTAACCCCGGGAGCTGTCGAGCAGTACTTC
v_gene: TRBV25-1; len: 15; d_gene: .; abundance: once; j_gene: TRBJ2-5; CDR3aa: CASRGAGVSGETQYF; CDR3nt: TGTGCCAGCAGGGGGGCTGGGGTTTCGGGAGAGACCCAGTACTTC
v_gene: TRBV4-1; len: 19; d_gene: .; abundance: .; j_gene: TRBJ2-1; CDR3aa: CASSQEAPSGAGARDEQFF; CDR3nt: TGCGCCAGCAGCCAAGAGGCCCCTTCGGGCGCGGGTGCCCGGGATGAGCAGTTCTTC
v_gene: TRBV18; len: 13; d_gene: .; abundance: once; j_gene: TRBJ2-5; CDR3aa: CASSRGAQETQYF; CDR3nt: TGTGCCAGCTCTCGTGGGGCTCAAGAGACCCAGTACTTC
v_gene: TRBV7-2; len: 13; d_gene: .; abundance: .; j_gene: TRBJ2-7; CDR3aa: CASGDPADCEQYF; CDR3nt: TGTGCCAGCGGCGATCCTGCTGACTGCGAGCAGTACTTC
v_gene: TRBV25-1; len: 13; d_gene: .; abundance: few; j_gene: TRBJ2-7; CDR3aa: CASASGTPYEQYF; CDR3nt: TGTGCCAGCGCCTCCGGGACTCCTTACGAGCAGTACTTC
v_gene: TRBV9; len: 15; d_gene: TRBD2; abundance: once; j_gene: TRBJ2-3; CDR3aa: CASSPLAGGSDTQYF; CDR3nt: TGTGCCAGCAGCCCACTAGCGGGAGGCTCAGATACGCAGTATTTT
v_gene: TRBV19; len: 18; d_gene: TRBD1; abundance: once; j_gene: TRBJ1-5; CDR3aa: CASRWGQGGSPINQPQHF; CDR3nt: TGTGCCAGTAGATGGGGACAGGGGGGATCCCCTATCAATCAGCCCCAGCATTTT
v_gene: TRBV10-2; len: 13; d_gene: .; abundance: .; j_gene: TRBJ1-5; CDR3aa: CASSEQHNQPQHF; CDR3nt: TGCGCCAGCAGTGAGCAACACAATCAGCCCCAGCATTTT
v_gene: TRBV9; len: 14; d_gene: .; abundance: .; j_gene: TRBJ2-5; CDR3aa: CATNGGSIQETQYF; CDR3nt: TGTGCCACCAACGGGGGATCAATCCAAGAGACCCAGTACTTC
v_gene: TRBV9; len: 12; d_gene: TRBD1; abundance: once; j_gene: TRBJ2-7; CDR3aa: CASSAGTAKQYF; CDR3nt: TGTGCCAGCAGCGCCGGGACAGCTAAGCAGTACTTC
v_gene: TRBV7-2; len: 18; d_gene: TRBD1; abundance: once; j_gene: TRBJ2-3; CDR3aa: CASSLAYFGTGVADTQYF; CDR3nt: TGTGCCAGCAGCTTAGCTTATTTTGGGACAGGGGTCGCAGATACGCAGTATTTT
v_gene: TRBV4-3; len: 14; d_gene: .; abundance: .; j_gene: TRBJ1-4; CDR3aa: CASSPPGVSEKLFF; CDR3nt: TGCGCCAGCAGCCCCCCGGGAGTTTCTGAAAAACTGTTTTTT
v_gene: TRBV28; len: 15; d_gene: TRBD1; abundance: .; j_gene: TRBJ1-4; CDR3aa: CASSLGQAVNEKLFF; CDR3nt: TGTGCCAGCAGTTTAGGACAGGCCGTAAATGAAAAACTGTTTTTT
v_gene: TRBV5-1; len: 13; d_gene: .; abundance: .; j_gene: TRBJ2-7; CDR3aa: CASNRAGSYEQYF; CDR3nt: TGCGCCAGCAACCGAGCGGGCTCCTACGAGCAGTACTTC
v_gene: TRBV30; len: 15; d_gene: TRBD2; abundance: .; j_gene: TRBJ2-7; CDR3aa: CAWSLGLAGGKEQYF; CDR3nt: TGTGCCTGGAGCCTGGGACTAGCGGGAGGGAAGGAGCAGTACTTC
v_gene: TRBV5-1; len: 17; d_gene: TRBD2; abundance: .; j_gene: TRBJ2-3; CDR3aa: CASSLGSPRGGTDTQYF; CDR3nt: TGCGCCAGCAGCTTGGGTTCCCCGCGGGGGGGCACAGATACGCAGTATTTT
v_gene: TRBV28; len: 14; d_gene: .; abundance: .; j_gene: TRBJ2-7; CDR3aa: CASRLDIPPYEQYF; CDR3nt: TGTGCCAGCAGGTTAGACATTCCTCCCTACGAGCAGTACTTC
v_gene: TRBV9; len: 14; d_gene: .; abundance: .; j_gene: TRBJ2-1; CDR3aa: CASSVELAWDEQFF; CDR3nt: TGTGCCAGCAGCGTAGAACTAGCATGGGATGAGCAGTTCTTC
v_gene: TRBV10-1; len: 14; d_gene: .; abundance: once; j_gene: TRBJ1-1; CDR3aa: CASSDCEGDTEAFF; CDR3nt: TGCGCCAGCAGTGATTGTGAGGGGGACACTGAAGCTTTCTTT
v_gene: TRBV7-8; len: 19; d_gene: TRBD2; abundance: few; j_gene: TRBJ2-6; CDR3aa: CASSLALGLAGYGANVLTF; CDR3nt: TGTGCCAGCAGCTTAGCTTTGGGACTAGCGGGGTATGGGGCCAACGTCCTGACTTTC
v_gene: TRBV7-9; len: 17; d_gene: .; abundance: few; j_gene: TRBJ2-7; CDR3aa: CASSPPGGHPFSLEQYF; CDR3nt: TGTGCCAGCAGCCCTCCGGGTGGCCACCCTTTTTCTCTCGAGCAGTACTTC
v_gene: TRBV6-5; len: 16; d_gene: .; abundance: .; j_gene: TRBJ1-3; CDR3aa: CASSYSAGDNGNTIYF; CDR3nt: TGTGCCAGCAGTTACTCGGCGGGGGATAATGGAAACACCATATATTTT
v_gene: TRBV9; len: 13; d_gene: .; abundance: .; j_gene: TRBJ2-1; CDR3aa: CASSAQVYNEQFF; CDR3nt: TGTGCCAGCAGCGCACAGGTTTACAATGAGCAGTTCTTC
v_gene: TRBV4-3; len: 13; d_gene: .; abundance: .; j_gene: TRBJ2-7; CDR3aa: CASSHQQGGEQYF; CDR3nt: TGCGCCAGCAGCCACCAACAGGGCGGCGAGCAGTACTTC
v_gene: TRBV6-2/TRBV6-3; len: 13; d_gene: .; abundance: .; j_gene: TRBJ2-7; CDR3aa: CASSRPAGHEQYF; CDR3nt: TGTGCCAGCAGTCGTCCCGCGGGACACGAGCAGTACTTC
v_gene: TRBV6-4; len: 13; d_gene: .; abundance: .; j_gene: TRBJ2-3; CDR3aa: CASSLAGGDTQYF; CDR3nt: TGTGCCAGCAGTCTGGCTGGAGGAGATACGCAGTATTTT
v_gene: TRBV27; len: 15; d_gene: TRBD1; abundance: .; j_gene: TRBJ2-3; CDR3aa: CASQGQGSRTDTQYF; CDR3nt: TGTGCCAGCCAGGGACAGGGGTCACGCACAGATACGCAGTATTTT
v_gene: TRBV6-1; len: 15; d_gene: .; abundance: .; j_gene: TRBJ2-2; CDR3aa: CASSEERTNTGELFF; CDR3nt: TGTGCCAGCAGTGAGGAGCGGACGAACACCGGGGAGCTGTTTTTT
v_gene: TRBV28; len: 15; d_gene: .; abundance: .; j_gene: TRBJ1-4; CDR3aa: CASSPTVATNEKLFF; CDR3nt: TGTGCCAGCAGTCCCACAGTGGCAACTAATGAAAAACTGTTTTTT
v_gene: TRBV3-1/TRBV3-2; len: 15; d_gene: TRBD1; abundance: .; j_gene: TRBJ1-2; CDR3aa: CASSQVGTGSLGYTF; CDR3nt: TGTGCCAGCAGCCAAGTCGGGACAGGGTCCCTTGGCTACACCTTC
v_gene: TRBV11-1; len: 15; d_gene: TRBD2; abundance: .; j_gene: TRBJ2-5; CDR3aa: CASSLRGRASETQYF; CDR3nt: TGTGCCAGCAGCTTACGCGGGAGGGCCTCAGAGACCCAGTACTTC
v_gene: TRBV7-6; len: 15; d_gene: TRBD2; abundance: .; j_gene: TRBJ2-5; CDR3aa: CASSSSTSGLETQYF; CDR3nt: TGTGCCAGCAGCTCGTCGACTAGCGGGCTGGAGACCCAGTACTTC
v_gene: TRBV7-8; len: 15; d_gene: .; abundance: .; j_gene: TRBJ2-7; CDR3aa: CASSLDPGFAYEQYF; CDR3nt: TGTGCCAGCAGCTTAGATCCAGGGTTTGCCTACGAGCAGTACTTC
v_gene: TRBV5-1; len: 12; d_gene: .; abundance: .; j_gene: TRBJ2-7; CDR3aa: CASSLAFVEQYF; CDR3nt: TGCGCCAGCAGCTTGGCCTTTGTCGAGCAGTACTTC
v_gene: TRBV7-2; len: 12; d_gene: .; abundance: .; j_gene: TRBJ1-2; CDR3aa: CASSSTVYGYTF; CDR3nt: TGTGCCAGCAGCTCGACAGTGTATGGCTACACCTTC
v_gene: TRBV7-2; len: 15; d_gene: .; abundance: once; j_gene: TRBJ1-5; CDR3aa: CASSSRQLAGQPQHF; CDR3nt: TGTGCCAGCAGCTCCCGACAGCTAGCGGGGCAGCCCCAGCATTTT
v_gene: TRBV27; len: 14; d_gene: .; abundance: .; j_gene: TRBJ1-6; CDR3aa: CASSPRQSNSPLHF; CDR3nt: TGTGCCAGCAGTCCTAGACAGTCCAATTCACCCCTCCACTTT
v_gene: TRBV28; len: 13; d_gene: .; abundance: .; j_gene: TRBJ2-7; CDR3aa: CASSSAQAYEQYF; CDR3nt: TGTGCCAGCAGCTCCGCGCAGGCCTACGAGCAGTACTTC
v_gene: TRBV7-2; len: 13; d_gene: .; abundance: .; j_gene: TRBJ1-1; CDR3aa: CASSPRTDTEAFF; CDR3nt: TGTGCCAGCAGCCCGAGAACGGACACTGAAGCTTTCTTT
v_gene: TRBV6-6; len: 15; d_gene: TRBD2; abundance: .; j_gene: TRBJ2-7; CDR3aa: CASSYGIAGSYEQYF; CDR3nt: TGTGCCAGCAGTTACGGAATAGCGGGTTCCTACGAGCAGTACTTC
v_gene: TRBV7-2; len: 14; d_gene: TRBD1; abundance: .; j_gene: TRBJ2-3; CDR3aa: CASSTPTGKNTQYF; CDR3nt: TGTGCCAGCAGCACCCCGACAGGGAAAAATACGCAGTATTTT
v_gene: TRBV6-2/TRBV6-3; len: 15; d_gene: TRBD2; abundance: .; j_gene: TRBJ2-5; CDR3aa: CASSIAGGAQETQYF; CDR3nt: TGTGCCAGCAGCATAGCGGGGGGGGCACAAGAGACCCAGTACTTC
v_gene: TRBV5-6; len: 15; d_gene: TRBD1; abundance: few; j_gene: TRBJ1-1; CDR3aa: CASSLGGQGWSEAFF; CDR3nt: TGTGCCAGCAGCTTGGGGGGACAGGGGTGGAGTGAAGCTTTCTTT
v_gene: TRBV4-3; len: 14; d_gene: .; abundance: .; j_gene: TRBJ1-2; CDR3aa: CASSHAGGIYGYTF; CDR3nt: TGCGCCAGCAGCCACGCAGGAGGAATATATGGCTACACCTTC